Listed here is a single T cell receptor (beta chain). Original processing notes: Amplification with reference gene primers provided the estimates of nucleated cell counts. Profiling relied on immunoSEQ multiplex PCR, and the TCRdb table lists in-frame clones only, not all of them. V and J calls plus clone size are reproduced from that table; the DNA served to infer D and trimming. In the table there are 110,000 to 150,000 clones, around four fifths of which are singletons. Germline V gene sequence: CDR1 KGHSH, CDR2 LQKENI. This CDR3 has 16 amino acids. Trimming took 6 bases from V and 3 from J, leaving 20 bases between them. The data are from a study of blood T cell repertoires in COVID-19. About the study: Samples taken during acute and convalescent COVID-19 were collected in the United States, Italy and Spain. Sources were T cells, B-cell-depleted T cells, or PBMCs; the material itself was cDNA or gDNA.

This chain joins TRBV18 and TRBJ1-1, with a weak D call TRBD1 (5 bases). The receptor was derived from an elderly woman with acute or convalescent COVID-19. The sequencing input was peripheral blood. The CDR3 DNA reads as TGTGCCAGCTCCCCCACGACAGCCGCGATGGACACTGAAGCTTTCTTT. Its protein is CASSPTTAAMDTEAFF.